This TCR beta chain was profiled in a study of CD8+ T cells in alopecia areata listed by TCRdb under 2018. Concerning the study at large: Treated patients were enrolled in an open-label pilot trial of oral tofacitinib, 5 to 10 mg twice daily, for moderate-to-severe alopecia areata. Patients received tofacitinib for 6 to 18 months and were then followed off drug for 6 months to check for delayed response and recurrence. In treated patients, disease severity was measured using the SALT score, which gives the percentage of scalp surface area affected. To study T cell clonal expansion in alopecia areata, the researchers applied high-throughput TCRbeta sequencing to both the C3H/HeJ mouse model and human patients. Scalp tissue and sorted CD4+ and CD8+ peripheral blood T cells from patchy and totalis/universalis alopecia areata patients and from healthy controls were covered by human TCRbeta sequencing. Patients on tofacitinib were biopsied at baseline and after 4 and 24 weeks of treatment, and several of the patients also had a later scalp biopsy. Scalp clonality was compared among normal scalp (n=4), patchy alopecia areata scalp (n=8), and alopecia totalis/universalis scalp (n=8). RNA was obtained with the PAXgene miRNA kit for fixed scalp, the miRNeasy kit for PBMCs, and the RNeasy kit for mouse skin. TCRbeta CDR3 regions were amplified by immunoSEQ multiplex PCR using 35 Vbeta forward and 13 Jbeta reverse primers. The full study reports these points: Lesional scalp, especially in alopecia totalis/universalis, showed higher clonality and more expanded CD8+ clones than normal scalp, suggesting antigenic drive. Many expanded lesional clones persisted in scalp and blood during tofacitinib treatment, which may partly explain relapse after stopping treatment. The treated cohort was small, with a single nonresponder, so links between baseline CD8+ expansion and response need larger studies. Unlike mouse skin, where gammadelta T cells dominate, normal human skin contains resident alphabeta T cells that get sequenced too, which complicates analysis of the scalp TCR repertoire. TCR sequences shared between patients were less clear than in mice, possibly partly because of HLA diversity in the patient population. Tofacitinib significantly lowered scalp clonality and the number of expanded CD8+ clones among the top 100 scalp clones.

Library preparation used the immunoSEQ multiplex PCR assay. For TCR sequencing, RNA was extracted from every sample and reverse transcribed into cDNA to serve as template. SuperScript III was used for first-strand cDNA synthesis, primed with a 2:1 mix of oligo-dT and random hexamers. A synthetic immune receptor repertoire was used to gauge amplification bias, and whatever bias remained was removed computationally. Concerning the study's data processing: After raw reads were preprocessed to remove errors, the CDR3 was defined following IMGT conventions as running from the conserved cysteine to phenylalanine. Clonality was calculated as 1 minus Shannon entropy normalized by log2 of the number of productive unique TCRs. Whether each scalp clone was CD4 or CD8 was inferred by checking scalp TCRbeta sequences against the CD4 and CD8 repertoires from sorted blood. Drawn from immuneACCESS, this table holds only the in-frame rearrangements with V and J called that TCRdb kept. Clones are partly lost; checked studies trace under half to an unresolved V gene and leave the rest unexplained. The DNA gave D and trimming, while V, J and clone size come from that table. Here the sample has about 74,000 clones; around 29% occur a single time. 15% of the sample lies in the top ten.

The CDR3 covers 16 residues, taking in both the cysteine and the phenylalanine. Only the CDR3 DNA stays, 48 bases, in frame from base 1. V is cut by 0 bases and J by 0 bases, and the space between the germline ends is 13 bases. Taken from the germline V gene, the CDR1 and CDR2 loops are SGDLS and YYNGEE. With regard to this clone: Its recognized antigen is unknown. The input lacks base qualities; no much larger clone sits a single base away.

The meaning of the sample's time point label: approximately 4 weeks on oral tofacitinib. The label giving this sample's treatment or condition can be read as: oral pan-JAK inhibitor, 5-10 mg twice daily. Peripheral blood and lesional scalp punch biopsies were obtained from patients with alopecia areata. PBMCs were isolated by density centrifugation and stained for CD3, CD4 and CD8, after which CD4+ and CD8+ T cells were sorted on a FACSAria. The TCR sequence derives from a human donor with alopecia areata. The chain is made from TRBV9 and TRBJ2-7; 6 matching bases give a weak D call of TRBD2. The specimen comprised CD8+ T cells sorted from blood, sampled at week 4, from a patient treated with tofacitinib. The CDR3 loop reads CASSVGGSGVSYEQYF. The DNA is TGTGCCAGCAGCGTAGGTGGTAGCGGAGTCTCCTACGAGCAGTACTTC. Full variable domain (CDR3 extended with the reference TRBV9 and TRBJ2-7 proteins): DSGVTQTPKHLITATGQRVTLRCSPRSGDLSVYWYQQSLDQGLQFLIQYYNGEERAKGNILERFSAQQFPDLHSELNLSSLELGDSALYFCASSVGGSGVSYEQYFGPGTRLTVT.